A single sample is the source of the 3 T cell receptor beta chains below, sequenced in a study of blood T cell repertoires in COVID-19. Method: immunoSEQ multiplex PCR; TCRdb's copy keeps in-frame clones and lacks some. This sample has under 150,000 clones; less than 85% occur once, and the top ten carry roughly 2.4%. Material for sequencing was peripheral blood. These TCRs come from a man in his thirties or forties with acute or convalescent COVID-19.

The CDR3 reads CASSRQGGTGELFF. Written as DNA, the CDR3 is TGTGCCAGCAGTCGACAGGGTGGCACCGGGGAGCTGTTTTTT. The rearrangement links TRBV27 to TRBJ2-2; 7 positions match TRBD1. Germline V gene data show CDR1 as MNHEY and CDR2 as SMNVEV (reference sequence). V was clipped by 5 bases and J by 4 bases; unmatched bases: 4. The CDR3 runs 14 residues.

CDR3 bases: TGTGCCAGCAGCCGGGTGGTAGAGGGTGGCTACACCTTC. It yields the protein CASSRVVEGGYTF. This sequence joins TRBV9 and TRBJ1-2; D call uncertain. The V end lost 4 bases, the J end lost 7 bases, and 14 bases lay between the germline ends. The CDR3 covers 13 residues. Germline V lookup: CDR1 SGDLS, CDR2 YYNGEE.

The rearrangement joins TRBV19 to TRBJ1-6; 10 bases line up with TRBD1. CDR3 length equals 15 residues. Germline lookup yields CDR1 LNHDA and CDR2 SQIVND (reference sequence). With V trimmed by 1 base and J by 9 bases, 3 bases remained unmatched. CDR3 amino acids: CASSIGGDRGSPLHF. As DNA, the CDR3 is TGTGCCAGTAGTATAGGAGGGGACAGGGGTTCACCCCTCCACTTT. Supplemented by reference TRBV19 and TRBJ1-6, the full variable domain reads DGGITQSPKYLFRKEGQNVTLSCEQNLNHDAMYWYRQDPGQGLRLIYYSQIVNDFQKGDIAEGYSVSREKKESFPLTVTSAQKNPTAFYLCASSIGGDRGSPLHFGNGTRLTVT.